The sequence of this T cell receptor (beta chain) was determined in a study of T cell repertoires in cytomegalovirus infection. As for the study in general: It can be stated that public TCR beta signatures indicated CMV infection as well as a matching HLA type. Study observations and caveats: Carriers of CMV and the relevant HLA type were discriminated by public TCR beta frequency. The ex vivo response was dominated by HLA-C-restricted CMV-specific TCR beta clonotypes.

Looked up from germline, CDR1 is DFQATT and CDR2 is SNEGSKA (reference sequence). The CDR3 length is 16 residues. V lost 5 bases and J lost 9; bases outside the gene matches: 17. A remark on this clonotype: What it binds is unknown.

From the reads, TCRdb called clonotypes with MiXCR, one entry per CDR3 protein. This table has about 310,000 distinct CDR3 sequences, 17% appearing once. The chain joins TRBV20-1 to TRBJ2-4; 9 bases are shared with TRBD1. Sequencing was done on a sample of PBMCs. The receptor was isolated from a human donor in good health (CMV status not recorded). Some clones in this sample may be carry-over from other donors' samples. CDR3 DNA sequence: TGCAGTGCTTCCACCGGGACAGGGTCAAGTTACGGCATTCAGTACTTC. Its translation is CSASTGTGSSYGIQYF.